What follows describes a single T cell receptor beta chain. Its antigen is not identified. TCRdb's copy holds only in-frame clones and misses some; the assay was immunoSEQ multiplex PCR. The profile covers approximately 46,000 clones, with around 72% appearing a single time and about 10% taken by the ten largest. These data belong to a study of PD-1 blockade in classical Hodgkin lymphoma. Study-level results: Reports indicated that newly diagnosed patients had lower baseline TCR diversity than healthy donors did.

Each patient's relapse followed autologous stem cell transplantation, and brentuximab vedotin exposure varied. CDR1 and CDR2 (germline): SEHNR, FQNEAQ (reference sequence). The V gene lost 3 bases and the J gene lost 3 bases, with 8 bases spanning the gap. CDR3 size: 13 residues. Source: peripheral blood mononuclear cells (PBMCs), taken at baseline. This sequence joins TRBV7-9 and TRBJ2-5; no firm D call. The sequence derives from a human donor with classical Hodgkin lymphoma. The CDR3 spells CASSLTTKETQYF. Written as DNA, the CDR3 is TGTGCCAGCAGCTTGACAACTAAAGAGACCCAGTACTTC.